This TCR beta chain was captured in a study of blood T cell repertoires in COVID-19. Study overall: Sample material is recorded as cDNA or gDNA derived from T cells, B-cell-depleted T cells, or PBMCs.

Method: immunoSEQ multiplex PCR; TCRdb's copy keeps in-frame clones and lacks some. The data hold around 220,000 clones, with approximately 90% observed a single time. The junction had 3 bases not matched to a gene; V was cut back by 1 base and J by 1 base. This CDR3 is 17 amino acids long. Per the germline V gene, CDR1 is MDHEN and CDR2 is SYDVKM. This clonotype was obtained from a woman aged 25 to 39 with acute COVID-19. Material: PBMCs or T cells enriched from blood (not recorded which). The gene calls are TRBV28 and TRBJ1-5; 11 bases agree with TRBD1. CDR3: CASSLLRDRGSNQPQHF. The CDR3 nucleotides are TGTGCCAGCAGTTTATTACGGGACAGGGGGAGCAATCAGCCCCAGCATTTT.